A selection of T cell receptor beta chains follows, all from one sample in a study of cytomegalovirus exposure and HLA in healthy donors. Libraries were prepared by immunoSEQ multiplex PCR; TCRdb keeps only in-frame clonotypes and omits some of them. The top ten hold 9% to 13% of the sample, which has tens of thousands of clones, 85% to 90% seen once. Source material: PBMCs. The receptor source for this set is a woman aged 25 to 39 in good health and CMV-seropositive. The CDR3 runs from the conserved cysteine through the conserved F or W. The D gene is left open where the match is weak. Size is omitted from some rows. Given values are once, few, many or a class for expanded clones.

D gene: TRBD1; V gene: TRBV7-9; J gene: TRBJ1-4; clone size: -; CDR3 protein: CASSLSRPQGTNEKLFF; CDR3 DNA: TGTGCCAGCAGCTTAAGCAGGCCACAGGGGACTAATGAAAAACTGTTTTTT
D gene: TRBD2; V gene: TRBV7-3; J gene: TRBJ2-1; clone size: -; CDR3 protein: CASSPRTSGSINEQFF; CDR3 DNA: TGTGCCAGCAGCCCAAGGACTAGCGGGAGTATCAATGAGCAGTTCTTC
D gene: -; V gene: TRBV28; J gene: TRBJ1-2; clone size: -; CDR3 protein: CASSLSPILNYGYTF; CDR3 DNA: TGTGCCAGCAGTTTATCCCCGATACTTAACTATGGCTACACCTTC
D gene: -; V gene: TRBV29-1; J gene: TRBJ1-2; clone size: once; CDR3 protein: CSVEDGYGYTF; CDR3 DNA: TGCAGCGTTGAAGACGGCTATGGCTACACCTTC
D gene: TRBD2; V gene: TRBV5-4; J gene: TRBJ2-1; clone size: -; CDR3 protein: CASSRGTSGAYNEQFF; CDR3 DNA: TGTGCCAGCAGCCGCGGGACTAGCGGGGCCTACAATGAGCAGTTCTTC
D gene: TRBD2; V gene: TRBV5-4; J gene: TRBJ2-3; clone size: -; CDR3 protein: CASRSGSFPDTQYF; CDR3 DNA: TGTGCCAGCAGGAGCGGGAGTTTTCCAGATACGCAGTATTTT
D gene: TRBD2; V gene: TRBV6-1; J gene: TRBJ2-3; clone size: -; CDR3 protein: CASSVQGLAGTDTQYF; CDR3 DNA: TGTGCCAGCAGTGTACAGGGACTAGCGGGGACAGATACGCAGTATTTT
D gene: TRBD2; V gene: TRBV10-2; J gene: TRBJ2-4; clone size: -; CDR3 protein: CASRLTSGGTLAKNIQYF; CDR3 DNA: TGCGCCAGCAGATTGACTAGCGGGGGCACTCTAGCCAAAAACATTCAGTACTTC
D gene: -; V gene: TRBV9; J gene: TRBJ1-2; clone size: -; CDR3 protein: CASSVGADDGYTF; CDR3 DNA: TGTGCCAGCAGCGTAGGGGCAGATGATGGCTACACCTTC
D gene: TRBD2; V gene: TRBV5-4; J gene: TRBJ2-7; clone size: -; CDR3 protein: CASSPGTSGSWSSYEQYF; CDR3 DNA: TGTGCCAGCAGCCCCGGGACTAGCGGGAGCTGGAGCTCCTACGAGCAGTACTTC
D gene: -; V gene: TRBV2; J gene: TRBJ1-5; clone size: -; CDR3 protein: CASSSQGSIQPQHF; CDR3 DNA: TGTGCCAGCAGTTCCCAGGGAAGTATACAGCCCCAGCATTTT
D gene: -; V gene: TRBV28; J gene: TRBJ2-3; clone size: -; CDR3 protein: CASNDQGGVQGTQYF; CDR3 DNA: TGTGCCAGCAACGATCAGGGGGGAGTCCAGGGTACGCAGTATTTT
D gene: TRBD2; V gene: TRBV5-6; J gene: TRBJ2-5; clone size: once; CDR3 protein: CASSFPGRKETQYF; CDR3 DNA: TGTGCCAGCAGCTTCCCCGGGAGGAAAGAGACCCAGTACTTC
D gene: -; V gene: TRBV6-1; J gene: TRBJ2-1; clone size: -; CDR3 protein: CASSELSGEQFF; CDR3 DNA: TGTGCCAGCAGTGAGTTGTCGGGGGAGCAGTTCTTC
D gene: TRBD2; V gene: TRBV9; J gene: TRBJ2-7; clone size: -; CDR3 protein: CASSVGGLAGGTEQYF; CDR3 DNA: TGTGCCAGCAGCGTAGGAGGACTAGCGGGAGGGACCGAGCAGTACTTC
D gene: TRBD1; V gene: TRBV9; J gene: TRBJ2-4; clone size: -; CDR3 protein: CASSPGTGAKNIQYF; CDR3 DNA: TGTGCCAGCAGCCCTGGGACAGGCGCCAAAAACATTCAGTACTTC
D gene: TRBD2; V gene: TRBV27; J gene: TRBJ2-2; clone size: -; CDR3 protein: CASSRGGYTGELFF; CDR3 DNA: TGTGCCAGCAGCCGGGGGGGCTACACCGGGGAGCTGTTTTTT